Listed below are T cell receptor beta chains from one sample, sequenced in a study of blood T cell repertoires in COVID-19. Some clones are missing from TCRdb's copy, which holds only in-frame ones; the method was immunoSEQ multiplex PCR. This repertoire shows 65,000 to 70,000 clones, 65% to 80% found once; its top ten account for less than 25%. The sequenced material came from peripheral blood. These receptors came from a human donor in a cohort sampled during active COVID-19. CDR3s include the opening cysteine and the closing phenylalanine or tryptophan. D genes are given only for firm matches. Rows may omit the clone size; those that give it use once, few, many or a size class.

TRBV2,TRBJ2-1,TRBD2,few,CASSDGTSIEQFF,TGTGCCAGCAGTGACGGGACTAGCATTGAGCAGTTCTTC
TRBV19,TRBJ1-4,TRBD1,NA,CASRTRGLGEKLFF,TGTGCCAGTAGAACGAGGGGGCTTGGTGAAAAACTGTTTTTT
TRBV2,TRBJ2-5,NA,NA,CASSRRQGETQYF,TGTGCCAGTTCTCGCCGGCAGGGGGAGACCCAGTACTTC
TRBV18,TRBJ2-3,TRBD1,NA,CASSRDSPGTDTQYF,TGTGCCAGCTCACGGGACAGCCCTGGCACAGATACGCAGTATTTT
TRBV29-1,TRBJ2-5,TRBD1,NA,CSVRPGQGEGETQYF,TGCAGCGTACGTCCAGGACAGGGGGAAGGAGAGACCCAGTACTTC
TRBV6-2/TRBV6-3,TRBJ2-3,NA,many,CASSGGSPTYF,TGTGCCAGCAGCGGGGGCTCGCCGACGTATTTT
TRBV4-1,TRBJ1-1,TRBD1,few,CASSQGGLGTANTEAFF,TGCGCCAGCAGCCAAGGAGGGTTGGGGACAGCCAACACTGAAGCTTTCTTT
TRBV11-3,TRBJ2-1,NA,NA,CASSRTDSLYNEQFF,TGTGCCAGCAGCCGAACGGACAGTCTCTACAATGAGCAGTTCTTC
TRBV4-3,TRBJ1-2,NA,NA,CASSPVGELYGYTF,TGCGCCAGCAGCCCCGTCGGGGAACTATATGGCTACACCTTC
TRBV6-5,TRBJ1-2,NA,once,CASRRDTFNYGYTF,TGTGCCAGCAGGAGGGACACCTTTAACTATGGCTACACCTTC
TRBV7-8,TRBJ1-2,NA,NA,CASSPPESYGYTF,TGTGCCAGCAGCCCGCCGGAGTCGTATGGCTACACCTTC
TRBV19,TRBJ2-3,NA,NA,CASNRGNADTQYF,TGTGCCAGTAATCGCGGGAACGCAGATACGCAGTATTTT
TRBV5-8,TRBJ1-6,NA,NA,CASNPSGVRSSPLHF,TGTGCCAGCAATCCAAGCGGGGTCCGGAGTTCACCCCTCCACTTT
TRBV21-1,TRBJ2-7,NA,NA,CASSHPPGLAGEPRGYEQYF,TGTGCCAGCAGCCACCCCCCTGGACTAGCGGGCGAACCCCGGGGATACGAGCAGTACTTC
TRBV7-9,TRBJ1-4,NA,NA,CHKGRGTNEKLFF,TGCCACAAAGGAAGGGGGACTAATGAAAAACTGTTTTTT
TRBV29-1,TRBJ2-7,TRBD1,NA,CSVTTGSYEQYF,TGCAGCGTTACGACAGGGTCATACGAGCAGTACTTC
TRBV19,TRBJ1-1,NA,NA,CASSNQANTEAFF,TGTGCCAGTAGTAACCAGGCGAACACTGAAGCTTTCTTT
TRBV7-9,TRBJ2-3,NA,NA,CASSLTGTSDTQYF,TGTGCCAGCAGCTTAACGGGGACTTCCGATACGCAGTATTTT
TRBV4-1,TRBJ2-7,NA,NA,CASSQVRGKGYEQYF,TGCGCCAGCAGCCAAGTTCGGGGGAAGGGCTACGAGCAGTACTTC
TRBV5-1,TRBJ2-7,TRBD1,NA,CASSLRGHSYEQYF,TGCGCCAGCAGCTTGAGGGGGCACTCCTACGAGCAGTACTTC
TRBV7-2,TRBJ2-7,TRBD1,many,CASILDRADEQYF,TGTGCCAGCATCCTAGACAGGGCCGACGAGCAGTACTTC
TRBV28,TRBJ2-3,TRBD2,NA,CAGGVAEDTDTQYF,TGTGCCGGGGGGGTAGCGGAAGACACAGATACGCAGTATTTT
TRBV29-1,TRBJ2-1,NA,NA,CSVEGRGDEQFF,TGCAGCGTTGAAGGCAGGGGCGATGAGCAGTTCTTC
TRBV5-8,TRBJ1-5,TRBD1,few,CASSHAGTGGSSRNQPQHF,TGTGCCAGCAGCCATGCCGGGACAGGGGGCTCTTCTCGCAATCAGCCCCAGCATTTT
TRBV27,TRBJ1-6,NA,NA,CASRGGAGHNSPLHF,TGTGCCAGCAGGGGCGGGGCTGGCCATAATTCACCCCTCCACTTT
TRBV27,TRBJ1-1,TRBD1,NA,CASSLDRVDSEAFF,TGTGCCAGCAGTTTAGACAGGGTGGACTCTGAAGCTTTCTTT
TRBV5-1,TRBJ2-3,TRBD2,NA,CASSLGLAGGRTDTQYF,TGCGCCAGCAGCTTGGGGCTAGCGGGAGGTAGGACAGATACGCAGTATTTT
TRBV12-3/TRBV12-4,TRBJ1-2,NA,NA,CASSLAGVPGYTF,TGTGCCAGCAGCCTCGCCGGTGTTCCTGGCTACACCTTC
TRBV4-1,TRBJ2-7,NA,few,CASSDFYEQYF,TGCGCCAGCAGCGACTTCTACGAGCAGTACTTC
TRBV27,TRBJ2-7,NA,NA,CASSLGTPFEQYF,TGTGCCAGCAGTTTAGGGACTCCTTTCGAGCAGTACTTC
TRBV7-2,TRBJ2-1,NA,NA,CASSLVGGGLLGNEQFF,TGTGCCAGCAGCCTTGTGGGCGGGGGCCTCCTGGGAAATGAGCAGTTCTTC
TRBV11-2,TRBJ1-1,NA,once,CASSRRRGPNTEAFF,TGTGCCAGCAGCCGGCGCAGGGGCCCGAACACTGAAGCTTTCTTT
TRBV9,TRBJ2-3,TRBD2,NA,CASSGLAGGLRDTQYF,TGTGCCAGCAGCGGACTAGCGGGGGGCCTCCGGGATACGCAGTATTTT
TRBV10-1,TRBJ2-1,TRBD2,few,CASSAQVVTSGSGSTGNEQFF,TGCGCCAGCAGTGCCCAAGTTGTGACTAGCGGGAGTGGCTCTACGGGCAATGAGCAGTTCTTC
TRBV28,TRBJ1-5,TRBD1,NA,CASSLYTRDRGLGQPQHF,TGTGCCAGCAGTTTATACACCCGGGACAGGGGGCTTGGGCAGCCCCAGCATTTT
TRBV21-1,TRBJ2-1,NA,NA,CASSNTGQGAENSYNEQFF,TGTGCCAGCAGCAATACGGGACAGGGGGCGGAAAACTCCTACAATGAGCAGTTCTTC
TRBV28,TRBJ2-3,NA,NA,CASSLGAGSTDTQYF,TGTGCCAGCAGTTTGGGAGCAGGATCCACAGATACGCAGTATTTT
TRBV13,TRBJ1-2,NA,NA,CASSSGGVNYGYTF,TGTGCCAGCAGCTCCGGGGGAGTGAACTATGGCTACACCTTC
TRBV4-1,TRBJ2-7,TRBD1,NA,CASSQGTGGRSYEQYF,TGCGCCAGCAGCCAAGGGACAGGGGGCAGGTCCTACGAGCAGTACTTC
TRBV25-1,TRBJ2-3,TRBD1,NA,CASSETKQGAWTDTQYF,TGTGCCAGCAGTGAGACAAAACAGGGGGCCTGGACAGATACGCAGTATTTT
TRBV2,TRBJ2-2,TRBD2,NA,CASKDSGSVTGELFF,TGTGCCAGCAAAGATAGCGGGAGTGTCACCGGGGAGCTGTTTTTT
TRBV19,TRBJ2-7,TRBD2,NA,CASSILSSGHYEQYF,TGTGCCAGTAGTATTCTGTCTAGCGGCCACTACGAGCAGTACTTC
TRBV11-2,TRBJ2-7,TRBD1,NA,CASSNRDRGPYEQYF,TGTGCCAGCAGCAACCGGGACAGGGGACCCTACGAGCAGTACTTC
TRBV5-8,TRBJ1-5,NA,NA,CASSSEGLGNQPQHF,TGTGCCAGCAGCTCGGAGGGGTTGGGCAATCAGCCCCAGCATTTT
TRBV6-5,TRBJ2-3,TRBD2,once,CASSFSGGSTDTQYF,TGTGCCAGCAGCTTTAGCGGGGGAAGCACAGATACGCAGTATTTT
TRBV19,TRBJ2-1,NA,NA,CASSTYRGGEQFF,TGTGCCAGTAGTACGTACAGGGGGGGTGAGCAGTTCTTC
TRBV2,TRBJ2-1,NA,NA,CASGPGEINEQFF,TGTGCCAGCGGTCCGGGGGAAATAAATGAGCAGTTCTTC
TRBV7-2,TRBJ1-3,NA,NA,CASSKRTSGNTIYF,TGTGCCAGCAGCAAAAGGACATCTGGAAACACCATATATTTT
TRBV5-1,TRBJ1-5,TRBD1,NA,CASSPGQADQPQHF,TGCGCCAGCAGCCCGGGACAGGCGGACCAGCCCCAGCATTTT
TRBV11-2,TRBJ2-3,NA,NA,CASSWNTGFADTQYF,TGTGCCAGCAGCTGGAACACAGGGTTCGCAGATACGCAGTATTTT
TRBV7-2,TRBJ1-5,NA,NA,CASTQGGDSNQPQHF,TGTGCCAGCACCCAGGGCGGGGACTCCAATCAGCCCCAGCATTTT
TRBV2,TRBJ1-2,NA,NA,CASSEGAYGYTF,TGTGCCAGCAGTGAAGGGGCCTATGGCTACACCTTC
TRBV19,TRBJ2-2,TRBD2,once,CASIPTSGMAGVGELFF,TGTGCCAGTATTCCGACTAGCGGGATGGCCGGTGTCGGGGAGCTGTTTTTT
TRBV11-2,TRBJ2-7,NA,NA,CASSQGQGTPYEQYF,TGTGCCAGCAGCCAGGGGCAGGGGACCCCCTACGAGCAGTACTTC
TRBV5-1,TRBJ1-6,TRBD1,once,CASSLDGQGNSPLHF,TGCGCCAGCAGCTTGGATGGACAGGGAAATTCACCCCTCCACTTT
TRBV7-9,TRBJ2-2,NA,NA,CASRSRGSNTGELFF,TGTGCCAGCAGATCCAGGGGTTCGAACACCGGGGAGCTGTTTTTT
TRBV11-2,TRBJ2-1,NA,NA,CASKGGSVYNEQFF,TGTGCCAGCAAGGGGGGGAGCGTCTACAATGAGCAGTTCTTC
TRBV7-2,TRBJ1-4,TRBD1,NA,CASSLATGRNEKLFF,TGTGCCAGCAGCTTGGCGACAGGGAGAAACGAAAAACTGTTTTTT
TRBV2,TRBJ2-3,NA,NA,CASSGGQADTQYF,TGTGCCAGCAGTGGGGGGCAGGCAGATACGCAGTATTTT
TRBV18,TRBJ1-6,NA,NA,CASSPQEDSPLHF,TGTGCCAGCTCACCACAAGAGGATTCACCCCTCCACTTT